The T cell receptor beta chain described here comes from a study of blood T cell repertoires in COVID-19. Using immunoSEQ multiplex PCR, the repertoire was profiled, and TCRdb retains in-frame clones only, with some absent. The sample shows 200,000 to 250,000 clones, 84% of them seen only once. Donors were grouped by their self-reported clinical history. Sequencing was performed on PBMCs or T cells enriched from blood (not recorded which). The sequence came from a woman in her forties who had recovered from COVID-19.

The CDR3 region is CASSAGTAQPPYGYTF. CDR3 nucleotide sequence: TGTGCCAGCAGCGCGGGGACAGCTCAACCCCCCTATGGCTACACCTTC. The J gene is TRBJ1-2, the V gene TRBV5-4; 7 positions agree with TRBD1. CDR3 length: 16 residues. The trim removed 4 bases at V and 4 bases at J, leaving 13 bases unmatched. Germline V gene lookup returns CDR1 SGHNT and CDR2 YYREEE (reference sequence).